Below are 20 T cell receptor beta chains sequenced from a single sample in a study of radiation and T cells in renal cell carcinoma. Time point: blood 2 weeks post-SBRT. The treatment: 15 Gy SBRT to primary tumor, nephrectomy 4 weeks later. Method: immunoSEQ multiplex PCR; TCRdb's copy keeps in-frame clones and lacks some. The sample includes more than 65,000 clones, approximately 86% of them seen just once. This specimen consisted of blood, obtained from a patient whose treatment included radiotherapy and nephrectomy. The source is a woman aged 45-59 years with renal cell carcinoma.

The chain carries TRBV7-2 and TRBJ1-2; 7 nucleotides agree with TRBD1. From germline, CDR1 is SGHTA and CDR2 FQGNSA. The CDR3 loop spans 15 amino acids. Trimming at V came to 1 base and at J to 2 bases, leaving 4 bases not matched to a gene. This chain's CDR3 is CASSLVGTDNYGYTF. DNA of the CDR3: TGTGCCAGCAGCTTAGTCGGGACAGACAACTATGGCTACACCTTC. Full variable domain (missing parts from reference TRBV7-2 and TRBJ1-2): GAGVSQSPSNKVTEKGKDVELRCDPISGHTALYWYRQSLGQGLEFLIYFQGNSAPDKSGLPSDRFSAERTGGSVSTLTIQRTQQEDSAVYLCASSLVGTDNYGYTFGSGTRLTVV.

The V call is TRBV6-5, the J call TRBJ2-7, with D possibly matching TRBD2 (5 bases). The CDR3 runs to 14 residues. Germline assignment: CDR1 MNHEY and CDR2 SVGAGI. The V and J ends lost 5 bases and 6 bases respectively, with 17 bases between them. Written as DNA, the CDR3 is TGTGCCAGCAGTCCTCTGCCTGAGGGTGGCGAGCAGTACTTC. Translation gives CASSPLPEGGEQYF.

V is TRBV9 and J is TRBJ2-1; D is ambiguous. The CDR3 sequence is 15 residues long. Germline loops: CDR1 SGDLS, CDR2 YYNGEE. Trimming removed 0 bases at V and 9 bases at J, with 16 bases between. CDR3 protein: CASSVDHSHLVEQFF. The DNA of the CDR3 is TGTGCCAGCAGCGTAGATCATTCCCATCTCGTTGAGCAGTTCTTC.

This chain connects TRBV14 to TRBJ2-3; TRBD1 or TRBD2 may be the D gene (5 bases each). Germline V gives CDR1 SGHDN, CDR2 FVKESK. The CDR3 is made up of 18 amino acids. V gave up 0 bases and J gave up 1 base, with 17 bases separating them. This CDR3 is CASSQEGTVGACTDTQYF. The CDR3 DNA sequence: TGTGCCAGCAGCCAAGAGGGTACAGTCGGGGCCTGCACAGATACGCAGTATTTT.

This rearrangement joins TRBV28 to TRBJ2-7; perhaps TRBD1 as D (5 bases). The ends were cut back, 6 bases at V and 3 bases at J, with 9 bases in the middle. Germline-derived CDR1 and CDR2 are MDHEN and SYDVKM. The CDR3 sequence is 12 residues long. The CDR3 DNA follows: TGTGCCAGCAGCTGGGGCAGCTACGAGCAGTACTTC. It encodes CASSWGSYEQYF.

V and J are TRBV5-4 and TRBJ2-3, with 15 bases lining up with TRBD2. This CDR3 contains 16 residues. Trimming removed 4 bases from V and 6 bases from J; junction bases left unmatched: 6. Germline lookup yields CDR1 SGHNT and CDR2 YYREEE (reference sequence). CDR3 amino acids: CASSAGLAGGMDTQYF. The CDR3, as DNA: TGTGCCAGCAGCGCGGGACTAGCGGGAGGAATGGATACGCAGTATTTT.

The rearrangement joins TRBV6-5 to TRBJ2-7, with TRBD2 matching over 12 bases. Germline loops: CDR1 MNHEY, CDR2 SVGAGI. The V segment lost 8 bases and the J segment 3 bases; nucleotides outside the gene matches: 5. The CDR3 extends over 14 amino acids. CDR3 sequence: CASRPTSGSYEQYF. DNA for the CDR3: TGTGCCAGCCGACCGACTAGCGGGAGCTACGAGCAGTACTTC.

The count of this clone is one. The gene calls are TRBV5-8 and TRBJ1-5; 7 bases fit TRBD1. The CDR3 has 15 amino acids. Per the germline V gene, CDR1 is SGHTS and CDR2 is YDEGEE. V trimming: 4 bases; J trimming: 7 bases; junction bases outside the gene matches: 11. The CDR3 reads CASSLGQAGRQPQHF. The DNA for the CDR3 is TGTGCCAGCAGCCTTGGACAGGCCGGCAGACAGCCCCAGCATTTT.

The chain joins TRBV7-2 to TRBJ2-7; TRBD1 agrees at 11 bases. CDR3 length equals 16 residues. Germline trimming cut 5 bases from V and 6 bases from J; bases unmatched to any gene: 12. CDR1 is SGHTA and CDR2 is FQGNSA in the germline V gene. CDR3: CASSLTTGTGGPEQYF. CDR3 DNA sequence: TGTGCCAGCAGCCTAACAACCGGGACAGGGGGACCCGAGCAGTACTTC.

This chain uses TRBV6-5 with TRBJ2-3, with D unresolved. The V end lost 3 bases, the J end lost 0 bases, and 4 bases lay between the germline ends. The CDR3 loop spans 13 amino acids. Germline-derived CDR1 and CDR2 are MNHEY and SVGAGI. CDR3 loop: CASSYDSTDTQYF. The DNA for the CDR3 is TGTGCCAGCAGTTATGACAGCACAGATACGCAGTATTTT.

The J gene is TRBJ2-6, the V gene TRBV2, with no clear D. The CDR3 is 15 residues long. From germline, CDR1 is SNHLY and CDR2 FYNNEI. V lost 4 bases to trimming and J lost 4 bases, with 11 bases between them. The CDR3 nucleotides are TGTGCCAGCAGTGCGTGGCTCTCCGGGGCCAACGTCCTGACTTTC. It specifies CASSAWLSGANVLTF.

This rearrangement joins TRBV5-1 to TRBJ2-7, with 9 bases that match TRBD1. CDR1 and CDR2 from the germline V gene are SGHRS and YFSETQ. The CDR3 runs 15 residues. Unmatched junction bases numbered 7, after V lost 4 bases and J lost 2 bases. CDR3 sequence reads: CASSRTGTGPYEQYF. CDR3 DNA sequence: TGCGCCAGCAGCAGGACAGGGACAGGGCCCTACGAGCAGTACTTC.

This clone was seen a few times. The chain combines TRBV4-3 with TRBJ2-3; D not certain. The CDR3 loop spans 15 amino acids. CDR1 is LGHNA, CDR2 YSLEER, per germline. Trimming took off 0 bases at V and 5 bases at J, with 12 bases between the two ends. The CDR3 DNA follows: TGCGCCAGCAGCCAAGAAAGGACCAGTCAAGATACGCAGTATTTT. Translating it yields CASSQERTSQDTQYF.

The chain links TRBV6-5 to TRBJ1-5; D is perhaps TRBD1 (5 bases). This CDR3 comprises 15 residues. The V and J ends lost 0 bases and 0 bases respectively, with 6 bases between them. Germline CDR1 MNHEY, CDR2 SVGAGI. CDR3 sequence reads: CASSYSGDSNQPQHF. Written as DNA, the CDR3 is TGTGCCAGCAGTTACTCGGGGGATAGCAATCAGCCCCAGCATTTT.

Of note for this clone: The same CDR3 arises from other DNA sequences in this sample as well. The gene calls are TRBV18 and TRBJ2-7; 10 nucleotides line up with TRBD1. The CDR3 sequence is 14 residues long. Germline V lookup: CDR1 KGHSH, CDR2 LQKENI. The V segment lost 6 bases and the J segment 2 bases; nucleotides outside the gene matches: 4. The CDR3 nucleotides read TGTGCCAGCTCCCCCGGGACAGGGGCCTACGAGCAGTACTTC. The encoded protein is CASSPGTGAYEQYF.

This chain links TRBV19 with TRBJ2-7, with D hard to call. This CDR3 comprises 13 residues. Trimming shortened V by 4 bases and J by 4 bases, and 11 bases separated the two germline ends. CDR1 is LNHDA, CDR2 SQIVND, per germline (reference sequence). CDR3 coding DNA: TGTGCCAGTAGTACGACGGTAGTATACGAGCAGTACTTC. Encoded protein: CASSTTVVYEQYF.

The chain employs TRBV4-3 and TRBJ1-3; D ambiguous. Per germline, CDR1 LGHNA and CDR2 YSLEER. The CDR3 runs to 16 residues. V lost 1 base and J lost 0, with 10 bases in between. The CDR3 region has the DNA TGCGCCAGCAGCCAAGGCCCCGCAACCTCTGGAAACACCATATATTTT. Translation: CASSQGPATSGNTIYF.

This sequence joins TRBV7-2 and TRBJ1-2; D unclear. This CDR3 contains 14 residues. Germline V gene sequence: CDR1 SGHTA, CDR2 FQGNSA. V lost 5 bases to trimming and J lost 3 bases, with 13 bases between them. The CDR3 coding sequence is TGTGCCAGCAGCGACCCGGGGTCGTACTATGGCTACACCTTC. It specifies CASSDPGSYYGYTF.

This chain connects TRBV4-3 to TRBJ2-5; 9 bases align to TRBD2. The J call is in doubt because the DNA end fits TRBJ2-7 better. Germline assignment: CDR1 LGHNA and CDR2 YSLEER. The CDR3 has 15 residues. This CDR3 reads CASSPQGLAIHEQYF. The DNA of the CDR3 is TGCGCCAGCAGCCCTCAGGGACTAGCAATCCACGAGCAGTACTTC.

V usage is TRBV7-2 and J usage is TRBJ1-4; 11 nucleotides match TRBD1. The ends lost 7 bases at V and 8 bases at J; junction bases unmatched: 6. The germline V gene encodes CDR1 SGHTA and CDR2 FQGNSA. CDR3 length: 14 residues. In DNA form, the CDR3 reads TGTGCCAGCAACCAGGGGACAGGGGGAGAAAAACTGTTTTTT. Its translation is CASNQGTGGEKLFF.